Listed below are T cell receptor beta chains from one sample, sequenced in a study of T cells in tuberculosis. Generated by immunoSEQ multiplex PCR, the TCRdb table keeps only in-frame clones and is missing some. The table lists some 41,000 clones, roughly 94% of them singletons. The sequenced material came from PBMCs. The receptors here all came from a donor aged 10-35 years with latent tuberculosis or without tuberculosis infection. Some clones in this sample may be carry-over from other donors' samples. Both conserved end residues are part of each CDR3. Fields, in order: D gene, V gene, J gene, CDR3 length, clone size, CDR3 DNA, CDR3 protein. A D gene is named only where the DNA matches it firmly. Size is stated for part of the rows, as once, few or many counts, or as a class when the clone is expanded.

D: -; V: TRBV28; J: TRBJ2-3; length: 17; size: -; DNA: TGTGCCAGCAGCCCTCCTTTAGGGGGAGGGCCCGAGGATACGCAGTATTTT; CDR3: CASSPPLGGGPEDTQYF
D: -; V: TRBV6-5; J: TRBJ1-5; length: 13; size: -; DNA: TGTGCCAGCAGCCGGACAGCGAACCAGCCCCAGCATTTT; CDR3: CASSRTANQPQHF
D: TRBD2; V: TRBV2; J: TRBJ2-7; length: 17; size: -; DNA: TGTGCCAGCACCGTACTAGCGGGAGGCCCGAGCTCCTACGAGCAGTACTTC; CDR3: CASTVLAGGPSSYEQYF
D: -; V: TRBV6-6; J: TRBJ1-1; length: 12; size: -; DNA: TGTGCCAGCAGTCAGGCGGGGACTGAAGCTTTCTTT; CDR3: CASSQAGTEAFF
D: TRBD2; V: TRBV14; J: TRBJ2-3; length: 16; size: few; DNA: TGTGCCAGCAGCCCCCGACTAGCGGGGAACACAGATACGCAGTATTTT; CDR3: CASSPRLAGNTDTQYF
D: -; V: TRBV5-1; J: TRBJ1-1; length: 13; size: -; DNA: TGCGCCAGCAGCTTGTCTCTGACATCACAAGCTTTCTTT; CDR3: CASSLSLTSQAFF
D: TRBD2; V: TRBV4-3; J: TRBJ2-1; length: 16; size: -; DNA: TGCGCCAGCAGCCAAGATTCAAGGACTAGGTACAATGAGCAGTTCTTC; CDR3: CASSQDSRTRYNEQFF
D: -; V: TRBV19; J: TRBJ1-4; length: 15; size: -; DNA: TGTGCCAGTAGTCTCGACAGAATCACTAATGAAAAACTGTTTTTT; CDR3: CASSLDRITNEKLFF
D: TRBD2; V: TRBV30; J: TRBJ2-7; length: 18; size: -; DNA: TGTGCCTGGAGTGTAACCCCCCCGTGGGCGGGAGGCTTGAACGAGCAGTACTTC; CDR3: CAWSVTPPWAGGLNEQYF
D: TRBD1; V: TRBV6-6; J: TRBJ2-2; length: 15; size: -; DNA: TGTGCCAGCAGCCGGGACAGGTCGAACACCGGGGAGCTGTTTTTT; CDR3: CASSRDRSNTGELFF
D: TRBD1; V: TRBV28; J: TRBJ1-5; length: 15; size: -; DNA: TGTGCCAGCAGAATCAGGACAGGCCTGTATCAGCCCCAGCATTTT; CDR3: CASRIRTGLYQPQHF
D: -; V: TRBV25-1; J: TRBJ1-1; length: 15; size: -; DNA: TGTGCCAGCAGTCGTCAGGGGACGATTATCACTGAAGCTTTCTTT; CDR3: CASSRQGTIITEAFF
D: -; V: TRBV4-3; J: TRBJ2-7; length: 15; size: -; DNA: TGCGCCAGCAGCCATTCAGGGGTTCCAACCTACGAGCAGTACTTC; CDR3: CASSHSGVPTYEQYF
D: TRBD1; V: TRBV19; J: TRBJ2-5; length: 15; size: once; DNA: TGTGCCAGTAGTACCGGGACAGGGGGCCAAGAGACCCAGTACTTC; CDR3: CASSTGTGGQETQYF
D: TRBD1; V: TRBV15; J: TRBJ1-1; length: 17; size: once; DNA: TGTGCCACCAGCAGAGAAGGGACAGAGGAAAGGAACACTGAAGCTTTCTTT; CDR3: CATSREGTEERNTEAFF
D: TRBD1; V: TRBV11-2; J: TRBJ1-1; length: 15; size: -; DNA: TGTGCCAGCAGACCCAACAGGGGGCCGAACACTGAAGCTTTCTTT; CDR3: CASRPNRGPNTEAFF
D: -; V: TRBV7-2; J: TRBJ2-1; length: 13; size: -; DNA: TGTGCCAGCAGCTTAGCGGGGGGCGGGAGTGCGTTCTTC; CDR3: CASSLAGGGSAFF
D: -; V: TRBV30; J: TRBJ2-5; length: 11; size: -; DNA: TGTGCCTGGAGTTGGGAGGAGACCCAGTACTTC; CDR3: CAWSWEETQYF
D: TRBD2; V: TRBV6-6; J: TRBJ2-3; length: 16; size: -; DNA: TGTGCCAGCAGGTGGGGGACTAGCGGGAGGACAGATACGCAGTATTTT; CDR3: CASRWGTSGRTDTQYF
D: -; V: TRBV7-8; J: TRBJ2-7; length: 14; size: -; DNA: TGTGCCAGCAGCCAGGGGGGACAAGCTTACGAGCAGTACTTC; CDR3: CASSQGGQAYEQYF
D: TRBD1; V: TRBV6-1; J: TRBJ2-7; length: 15; size: -; DNA: TGTGCCAGCAGTGAAGACAGGGGGCTGGGGTACGAGCAGTACTTC; CDR3: CASSEDRGLGYEQYF
D: -; V: TRBV29-1; J: TRBJ1-1; length: 13; size: -; DNA: TGCAGCGTTGAGGAGATCTGGGGCGCTGAAGCTTTCTTT; CDR3: CSVEEIWGAEAFF
D: TRBD1; V: TRBV7-9; J: TRBJ2-5; length: 17; size: -; DNA: TGTGCCAGCAGCTTAGCAATTGGGACAGGGGGCAGGGAGACCCAGTACTTC; CDR3: CASSLAIGTGGRETQYF
D: TRBD1; V: TRBV18; J: TRBJ2-5; length: 14; size: -; DNA: TGTGCCAGCTCACGGGACAGGGGGCTAGAGACCCAGTACTTC; CDR3: CASSRDRGLETQYF
D: TRBD1; V: TRBV28; J: TRBJ2-3; length: 17; size: -; DNA: TGTGCCAGCAGTTTATCTCACAGGGGGCTGAGCACAGATACGCAGTATTTT; CDR3: CASSLSHRGLSTDTQYF
D: -; V: TRBV28; J: TRBJ2-7; length: 15; size: -; DNA: TGTGCCAGCAGTTCTCTCGGACTACGCACCTACGAGCAGTACTTC; CDR3: CASSSLGLRTYEQYF
D: -; V: TRBV6-5; J: TRBJ2-6; length: 15; size: -; DNA: TGTGCCAGCAGTTACCAGGGCTCTGGGGCCAACGTCCTGACTTTC; CDR3: CASSYQGSGANVLTF
D: TRBD1; V: TRBV19; J: TRBJ2-1; length: 14; size: -; DNA: TGTGCCAGTAGTCCCGGGACAGGGCAGGGTGAGCAGTTCTTC; CDR3: CASSPGTGQGEQFF
D: -; V: TRBV29-1; J: TRBJ2-5; length: 12; size: -; DNA: TGCAGCGTTGGAGGGTACCAAGAGACCCAGTACTTC; CDR3: CSVGGYQETQYF
D: TRBD2; V: TRBV28; J: TRBJ2-5; length: 19; size: -; DNA: TGTGCCAGCAGTATCCCCCGTGACCGACTAGCGGTGTACCAAGAGACCCAGTACTTC; CDR3: CASSIPRDRLAVYQETQYF
D: -; V: TRBV5-6; J: TRBJ2-2; length: 13; size: -; DNA: TGTGCCAGCAGCTTGGGCGGCCTCGGGGAGCTGTTTTTT; CDR3: CASSLGGLGELFF
D: -; V: TRBV6-5; J: TRBJ2-6; length: 13; size: -; DNA: TGTGCCAGCAGTCGGACTGTTGAGAGCGTCCTGACTTTC; CDR3: CASSRTVESVLTF
D: TRBD1; V: TRBV12-5; J: TRBJ1-1; length: 19; size: -; DNA: TGTGCTAGTGGTTTGGTACCGGGACGAACAGGGGGAGCGGACACTGAAGCTTTCTTT; CDR3: CASGLVPGRTGGADTEAFF
D: TRBD1; V: TRBV4-1; J: TRBJ1-4; length: 15; size: -; DNA: TGCGCCAGCAGCCTGGCGGACAGGGTGAAAGAAAAACTGTTTTTT; CDR3: CASSLADRVKEKLFF
D: -; V: TRBV2; J: TRBJ2-7; length: 14; size: -; DNA: TGTGCCAGCAGAAGACAGTCGAGCTCCTACGAGCAGTACTTC; CDR3: CASRRQSSSYEQYF
D: -; V: TRBV2; J: TRBJ2-2; length: 15; size: -; DNA: TGTGCCAGCAGTCACAGGGAAACGAACACCGGGGAGCTGTTTTTT; CDR3: CASSHRETNTGELFF
D: TRBD1; V: TRBV4-3; J: TRBJ2-7; length: 16; size: -; DNA: TGCGCCAGCAGCCAAGATGGGACAGGGGGCTCCTACGAGCAGTACTTC; CDR3: CASSQDGTGGSYEQYF
D: -; V: TRBV7-2; J: TRBJ1-5; length: 16; size: once; DNA: TGTGCCAGCAGCTTAGGCGCAAGGGGAGGGGGTCAGCCCCAGCATTTT; CDR3: CASSLGARGGGQPQHF
D: -; V: TRBV5-1; J: TRBJ2-3; length: 15; size: once; DNA: TGCGCCAGCAGCTTAACAGGTGTAAGCACAGATACGCAGTATTTT; CDR3: CASSLTGVSTDTQYF